Listed here are 5 T cell receptor beta chains from one sample, sequenced in a study of response to subunit inactivated influenza vaccine (dated by TCRdb to the late 2010s). Receptor amplification or capture employed RT-PCR. Sequencing was carried out with an Illumina HiSeq 2500. The public reads were reanalyzed by TCRdb: fastp trimming at Q25, MiXCR alignment, in-frame beta chains only. Rows with one shared CDR3 protein collapse into an entry with the most common genes and DNA. The sample includes a few hundred thousand distinct CDR3 sequences, with 12% to 15% observed a single time. The top ten clonotypes cover over 8.5% of the sample. The input for sequencing was PBMCs from blood, taken 11 to 12 days after vaccination. These receptors were collected from a man aged 50 to 60 who received an inactivated influenza vaccine. Donor details come from another sample of the same person, matched by shared clones.

This clonotype was counted a few times. The J gene is TRBJ2-7, the V gene TRBV29-1, with unresolved D. V was shortened by 5 bases and J by 2 bases, with 10 bases between the two germline ends. The CDR3 runs to 12 residues. Germline V lookup: CDR1 SQVTM, CDR2 ANQGSEA. The chain's CDR3 is CSVKGSAYEQYF. DNA for the CDR3: TGCAGCGTTAAAGGCAGCGCCTACGAGCAGTACTTC.

The V call is TRBV5-1, the J call TRBJ2-7, with D tentatively TRBD1 (6 bases). CDR1 SGHRS and CDR2 YFSETQ come from the germline V gene. Trimming took 0 bases from V and 5 from J, leaving 15 bases between them. There are 15 residues in the CDR3. As DNA, the CDR3 is TGCGCCAGCAGCTTGGAGGCCCAGGGGTTCGACGAGCAGTACTTC. Encoded protein: CASSLEAQGFDEQYF.

A few counts support this clonotype. The chain links TRBV4-2 to TRBJ1-1, with no clear D. The CDR3 is made up of 15 amino acids. V shed 2 bases and J shed 0 bases, with 10 bases lying between them. CDR1 is LGHNA and CDR2 is YNFKEQ in the germline V gene. The CDR3 nucleotides read TGTGCCAGCAGCCAACTCGGACGGATGAACACTGAAGCTTTCTTT. Its protein is CASSQLGRMNTEAFF.

This clonotype was counted between two and nine times. V and J are TRBV6-2 or TRBV6-3 and TRBJ2-3; TRBD2 matches 8 bases. Losses at the gene ends were 5 bases for V and 5 bases for J; bases not matched to a gene: 12. Germline assignment: CDR1 MNHEY and CDR2 SVGEGT. The CDR3 extends over 16 amino acids. The CDR3 DNA follows: TGTGCCAGCAGTGACCTCATTAGCGGGATCGGAGATACGCAGTATTTT. Encoded protein: CASSDLISGIGDTQYF.

The genes are TRBV2 and TRBJ1-2; 9 bases are shared with TRBD1. The CDR3 totals 16 residues. The V gene end was trimmed by 2 bases and the J gene end by 1 base; junction bases not matched to a gene: 5. Germline CDR1 SNHLY, CDR2 FYNNEI. CDR3 sequence reads: CASSELWDRDNYGYTF. Here the CDR3 DNA reads TGTGCCAGCAGTGAACTCTGGGACAGGGATAACTATGGCTACACCTTC.